A single sample gave rise to the 26 T cell receptor beta chains below, sequenced in a study of shared clonotypes between healthy human individuals. Here immunoSEQ multiplex PCR was the method, and the copy in TCRdb shows in-frame clones only, minus some. This sample yields about half a million clones, of which approximately 77% are seen a single time; more than 10% belongs to the top ten. The sequenced material came from PBMCs. These receptors were collected from a woman in her forties in good health. Some clones in this sample may be carry-over from other donors' samples.

This chain connects TRBV7-3 to TRBJ1-1; D not certain. Trimming pared 5 bases from V and 0 bases from J, leaving 13 bases between. Looked up from germline, CDR1 is SGHTA and CDR2 is FQGTGA. This CDR3 spans 15 amino acids. DNA for the CDR3: TGTGCCAGCAGCCCCGGAGTGGGAGTGAACACTGAAGCTTTCTTT. It is translated as CASSPGVGVNTEAFF. The full variable domain, its missing parts supplied by reference TRBV7-3 and TRBJ1-1, is GAGVSQTPSNKVTEKGKYVELRCDPISGHTALYWYRQSLGQGPEFLIYFQGTGAADDSGLPNDRFFAVRPEGSVSTLKIQRTERGDSAVYLCASSPGVGVNTEAFFGQGTRLTVV.

V is TRBV7-9 and J is TRBJ2-5; D is ambiguous. The J call may be mistaken, given a closer DNA end match to TRBJ2-7. CDR3 length: 13 amino acids. CDR1 and CDR2 (germline): SEHNR, FQNEAQ (reference sequence). The CDR3 protein is CASSDRAEDEQYF. Written as DNA, the CDR3 is TGTGCCAGCAGCGACCGGGCCGAGGACGAGCAGTACTTC.

Concerning this clone itself: A read error may explain this, as a much larger clone is one base away. The sample carries other DNA sequences with the same CDR3. The V call is TRBV28, the J call TRBJ1-4; tentatively, D is TRBD1 (6 bases). CDR1 and CDR2 from the germline V gene are MDHEN and SYDVKM. CDR3 size: 14 residues. V shed 6 bases and J shed 8 bases, with 16 bases lying between them. Here the CDR3 DNA reads TGTGCCAGCAGAACGCAGGGGACGGGAGAAAAACTGTTTTTT. This translates into CASRTQGTGEKLFF.

This clone was recorded many times. V is TRBV10-1 and J is TRBJ2-1; D may correspond to TRBD1 or TRBD2 (5 bases each). The germline CDR1 and CDR2 sequences are WNHNN and SYGVQD (reference sequence). The CDR3 runs 16 residues. V was cut by 0 bases and J by 3 bases, with 12 bases left in between. The CDR3 coding sequence is TGCGCCAGCAGTGAGTCGGGGGAGTTGGACTACAATGAGCAGTTCTTC. This sequence encodes CASSESGELDYNEQFF.

V and J are TRBV2 and TRBJ1-5, with D possibly matching TRBD1 (5 bases). The V gene lost 4 bases and the J gene lost 0 bases, with 10 bases spanning the gap. The germline gives CDR1 SNHLY, CDR2 FYNNEI. This CDR3 region has 15 residues. CDR3 DNA: TGTGCCAGCAGTGGCGGGGCGGCTAGCAATCAGCCCCAGCATTTT. This codes for CASSGGAASNQPQHF.

Points on this clone: The junction departs from germline at one end; a sequencing error may be responsible. This chain connects TRBV7-9 to TRBJ1-6; the match to TRBD1 covers 7 bases. The germline CDR1 and CDR2 sequences are SEHNR and FQNEAQ (reference sequence). There are 14 residues in the CDR3. The DNA of the CDR3 is TGTGTCAGCAGCTCGGGACAGAGTAATTCACCCCTCCACTTT. Its translation: CVSSSGQSNSPLHF.

The V gene is TRBV10-1, the J gene TRBJ2-1; D gene uncertain. CDR3 length: 15 residues. The V gene lost 2 bases and the J gene lost 0 bases, with 8 bases spanning the gap. Germline values: CDR1 WNHNN, CDR2 SYGVQD (reference sequence). The CDR3 region has the DNA TGCGCCAGCAGTGAGGATCCCAGCTCCTACAATGAGCAGTTCTTC. It is translated as CASSEDPSSYNEQFF.

This sequence joins TRBV10-3 and TRBJ1-5, with a weak D call TRBD1 (6 bases). The CDR3 is 13 amino acids. Trimming removed 5 bases at V and 7 bases at J, with 12 bases between. The germline V gene has CDR1 ENHRY and CDR2 SYGVKD. This CDR3 reads CAISTGQSQPQHF. CDR3 bases: TGTGCCATCAGTACAGGACAGTCCCAGCCCCAGCATTTT.

This sequence joins TRBV4-1 and TRBJ2-7; 8 nucleotides agree with TRBD1. This CDR3 is 16 amino acids long. The V gene's germline CDR1 is MGHRA and CDR2 YSYEKL. V lost 2 bases and J lost 3; bases outside the gene matches: 9. CDR3 protein: CASSQPGQGNRYEQYF. CDR3 nucleotide sequence: TGCGCCAGCAGCCAACCCGGACAGGGTAATCGCTACGAGCAGTACTTC.

Many counts were recorded for this clone. The chain carries TRBV21-1 and TRBJ2-1. TRBV21-1 is listed as a pseudogene. The CDR3 covers 10 residues. The CDR3 region has the DNA TGTGCAGGCTCCTACAATGAGCAGTTCTTC. This sequence encodes CAGSYNEQFF.

This clone was detected many times. The chain couples TRBV28 to TRBJ2-7; the match to TRBD2 covers 10 bases. J gave up 5 bases and V 4 bases, and 8 bases lay outside the gene matches. The length of the CDR3 is 15 residues. Germline CDR1 is MDHEN and CDR2 is SYDVKM. The CDR3 region has the DNA TGTGCCAGCAGTTCCGGAAGGCTAGCGGGAGACGAGCAGTACTTC. It encodes CASSSGRLAGDEQYF.

The chain uses TRBV10-3 and TRBJ2-2; 10 bases match TRBD1. Trimming removed 9 bases from V and 3 bases from J; junction bases left unmatched: 4. Germline CDR1 ENHRY, CDR2 SYGVKD. CDR3 size: 14 residues. CDR3 in amino acids: CAIRQGADTGELFF. The CDR3 nucleotides read TGTGCCATTAGACAGGGGGCTGACACCGGGGAGCTGTTTTTT.

The chain has TRBV11-2 and TRBJ2-7, with 9 nucleotides matching TRBD2. Germline CDR1 reads SGHAT; CDR2 reads FQNNGV. The CDR3 sequence is 16 residues long. V was clipped by 0 bases and J by 4 bases; unmatched bases: 7. The CDR3, as DNA: TGTGCCAGCAGCTTAGATGGTAGCGGGAGATCATACGAGCAGTACTTC. Amino acids: CASSLDGSGRSYEQYF.

This clone was picked up one time. This chain uses TRBV11-2 with TRBJ2-2, with 7 bases fitting TRBD1. The CDR3 extends over 14 amino acids. The V segment lost 8 bases and the J segment 4 bases; nucleotides outside the gene matches: 7. Germline CDR1 SGHAT, CDR2 FQNNGV. CDR3 coding DNA: TGTGCCAGCCAATCGACAGGGCGCACCGGGGAGCTGTTTTTT. Translated: CASQSTGRTGELFF.

This clone has just one count. The chain joins TRBV27 to TRBJ2-6; D unresolved. CDR3 length equals 17 residues. CDR1 is MNHEY, CDR2 SMNVEV, per germline (reference sequence). The ends were cut back, 6 bases at V and 0 bases at J, with 15 bases in the middle. The CDR3, as DNA: TGTGCCAGCAGAGGTGTTGCAGGTCACTCTGGGGCCAACGTCCTGACTTTC. It yields the protein CASRGVAGHSGANVLTF.

The V gene is TRBV9, the J gene TRBJ1-2; 9 bases match TRBD1. The CDR3 has 13 amino acids. V dropped 4 bases and J dropped 8; count of bases not matched to a gene: 6. Germline values: CDR1 SGDLS, CDR2 YYNGEE. The CDR3 protein is CASSRTGGEGYTF. The CDR3 DNA reads as TGTGCCAGCAGCAGAACAGGGGGCGAGGGCTACACCTTC.

This clone was observed many times. The sample holds other DNA sequences that translate to the same CDR3. This chain connects TRBV7-2 to TRBJ2-4, with 8 bases matching TRBD1. CDR1 and CDR2 (germline): SGHTA, FQGNSA. V lost 5 bases, J lost 8 bases, and 23 bases stayed unmatched. The CDR3 spans 19 residues. This chain's CDR3 is CASSPAYGLLGQGGDIQYF. CDR3 DNA: TGTGCCAGCAGCCCGGCTTATGGACTTTTAGGACAGGGCGGAGACATTCAGTACTTC.

The chain carries TRBV18 and TRBJ2-7, with 11 nucleotides matching TRBD2. CDR3 length: 15 amino acids. Unmatched junction bases numbered 5, after V lost 4 bases and J lost 3 bases. The V gene's germline CDR1 is KGHSH and CDR2 LQKENI. The CDR3 coding sequence is TGTGCCAGCTCACAGGTACTAGCGGGAGTCTACGAGCAGTACTTC. This codes for CASSQVLAGVYEQYF.

This clone was seen a handful of times. The V gene is TRBV9, the J gene TRBJ2-5; a weak D match, TRBD1 (5 bases). Germline V gives CDR1 SGDLS, CDR2 YYNGEE. The CDR3 sequence is 15 residues long. The V end lost 0 bases, the J end lost 5 bases, and 14 bases lay between the germline ends. In DNA form, the CDR3 reads TGTGCCAGCAGCGTAGCTGGAACGTGGGGCGAGACCCAGTACTTC. It is translated as CASSVAGTWGETQYF.

This clone has only a few counts. This sequence joins TRBV10-3 and TRBJ1-2, with D possibly TRBD1 on 5 matching bases. V lost 0 bases and J 3 bases, leaving 17 bases between the germline ends. This CDR3 has 17 residues. From germline, CDR1 is ENHRY and CDR2 SYGVKD. The CDR3 DNA is TGTGCCATCAGTGAGTCGAGCGGGGCAGGGAGCTACTATGGCTACACCTTC. This translates into CAISESSGAGSYYGYTF.

V is TRBV6-5 and J is TRBJ2-5; no reliable D call. Trimming took off 5 bases at V and 0 bases at J, with 4 bases between the two ends. The germline V gene has CDR1 MNHEY and CDR2 SVGAGI. The CDR3 length is 12 residues. CDR3 residues: CASSRDQETQYF. The CDR3 DNA reads as TGTGCCAGCAGTCGGGACCAAGAGACCCAGTACTTC.

The chain has TRBV27 and TRBJ2-3; D not resolved. Germline V gives CDR1 MNHEY, CDR2 SMNVEV (reference sequence). The CDR3 has 16 amino acids. The germline V and J ends were trimmed by 0 bases and 3 bases, with 13 bases remaining between them. CDR3 DNA: TGTGCCAGCAGTTTATCCTTAATCTTGGGGACAGATACGCAGTATTTT. This encodes CASSLSLILGTDTQYF.

Only one count was recorded for this clone. The genes are TRBV29-1 and TRBJ2-5; TRBD1 aligns across 10 bases. With the DNA end fitting TRBJ2-7 better, the J assignment may be wrong. In germline, CDR1 is SQVTM, CDR2 ANQGSEA. This CDR3 is 17 amino acids long. CDR3 region: CSVDAPKLGQGSYEQYF. CDR3 nucleotides: TGCAGCGTTGACGCCCCAAAACTGGGACAGGGGTCCTACGAGCAGTACTTC.

V gene TRBV18 combines with J gene TRBJ1-5; D unresolved. Germline loops: CDR1 KGHSH, CDR2 LQKENI. With 6 bases removed from V and 3 bases from J, the gap between germline ends came to 12 bases. The CDR3 length is 14 residues. In nucleotides, the CDR3 is TGTGCCAGCTCCCCGATTGGATTCAATCAGCCCCAGCATTTT. Translated, it gives CASSPIGFNQPQHF.

The chain employs TRBV19 and TRBJ2-7; tentative D call: TRBD2 (6 bases). The CDR3 runs to 16 residues. Trimming took 4 bases from V and 6 from J, leaving 22 bases between them. Germline lookup yields CDR1 LNHDA and CDR2 SQIVND (reference sequence). The DNA for the CDR3 is TGTGCCAGTAGTACTCAGCGGGCGGTAAAGCCGGGCGAGCAGTACTTC. Translation gives CASSTQRAVKPGEQYF. The full variable domain, with the rest looked up from reference TRBV19 and TRBJ2-7, is DGGITQSPKYLFRKEGQNVTLSCEQNLNHDAMYWYRQDPGQGLRLIYYSQIVNDFQKGDIAEGYSVSREKKESFPLTVTSAQKNPTAFYLCASSTQRAVKPGEQYFGPGTRLTVT.

On this clone itself: This likely stems from a read error, as it lies one base from a far larger clone. The chain is built from TRBV19 and TRBJ2-5, with 7 bases that match TRBD2. The end of the DNA is better explained by TRBJ2-7, so the J call may be wrong. This CDR3 spans 14 amino acids. Germline assignment: CDR1 LNHDA and CDR2 SQIVND (reference sequence). Here the CDR3 reads CASTSSGLIYEQYF. The CDR3 DNA reads TGTGCCAGTACTTCGTCGGGACTAATCTACGAGCAGTACTTC.